This TCR beta chain was recovered during a study of GPR56 and killer-like receptors on CD4 memory cells (dated by TCRdb to 2018 to 2020). Notes on the research overall: According to the study's proposal, human CD4+ memory T-cell differentiation and cytokine production potential are marked by the progressive acquisition of KLRB1, KLRG1, GPR56 and then KLRF1. Healthy blood donors in the study were described as age-matched to the liver disease patients, whose median age was around 70 years. The paper as a whole reports these results and caveats: Rather than full repertoires, only the 100 most expanded clones per population were included in the diversity and similarity analyses. Clones dominating late populations 4 and 5 were also found in early populations 1 and 2, and this finding was taken by the authors as evidence for linear differentiation. Overlap of TCR repertoires was observed especially between the late populations 4 and 5, and partly population 3. Clonal frequency was low in the marker-negative population and increased progressively along the proposed pathway, with TCRbeta diversity decreasing accordingly.

The CDR3 runs 16 amino acids, cysteine and phenylalanine included. DNA is not recorded here. Taken from the germline V gene, the CDR1 and CDR2 loops are ENHRY and SYGVKD. Going by frequency, this clonotype is medium-sized (0.01 to 0.1%); no count is logged. Its antigen target is currently unknown. Sequenced on an Illumina HiSeq 2500. The recombined TCRbeta locus was amplified by a previously published PCR protocol to build sequencing libraries. In the source study's methods: Reads whose average quality score was below 30 were removed, and the reads that remained were processed with IMSEQ. Vbeta gene, Jbeta gene and CDR3 amino acid sequence were used to define clonotypes. To quantify how much the repertoires of different populations overlapped, the Morisita-Horn index was computed on the top 100 expanded clones. Renyi diversity profiles, calculated on the top 100 expanded clones, were used to assess clonal diversity. The reads underwent TCRdb reprocessing, giving one record for each CDR3 protein sequence and no DNA. These V and J calls are TCRdb output, not the study's own analysis. The table for this sample records 2,500 to 4,000 distinct CDR3 sequences. The ten largest clonotypes hold less than 6.5% of the sample.

Prior to TCRbeta sequencing, five KLR/GPR56-defined CD4+ populations were enriched by fluorescence-activated cell sorting. To test whether memory differentiation follows a linear pathway, the researchers sequenced TCRbeta repertoires from five CD4+ T-cell subsets, each defined by expression of KLRB1, KLRG1, GPR56 and KLRF1. TCR-sequenced cells came from peripheral blood of healthy control individuals, reported as five donors in the TCRbeta analysis figure. Heparinized peripheral blood was collected, and every sample was processed within one hour of being retrieved. To isolate peripheral blood mononuclear cells, blood was diluted 1:2 in PBS and put through Biocoll density gradient centrifugation at room temperature. Before flow sorting, CD4+ T cells were magnetically enriched from freshly isolated PBMCs using anti-CD4 MicroBeads. A BD FACSAria II was used to sort CD4+ T cells, enriched from the PBMCs of healthy donors, according to marker expression. For surface staining, the researchers used Miltenyi Biotec antibodies: anti-KLRB1 clone 191B8, anti-KLRF1 clone 4A4.D10 and anti-KLRG1 clone REA261.

Recombination linked TRBV10-3 to TRBJ2-3; TCRdb's D call of TRBD2 is untestable without DNA. The sample consisted of memory CD4+ T cells from blood. This TCR derives from a human donor in good health. The CDR3 corresponds to CAISEFSGGTADTQYF.